Listed here are 6 T cell receptor beta chains from one sample, sequenced in a study of cytomegalovirus exposure and HLA in healthy donors (dated by TCRdb to 2016 to 2017). Library preparation used the immunoSEQ multiplex PCR assay. The table comes from immuneACCESS by way of TCRdb, which keeps in-frame sequences with V and J called. Part of the clones is missing from these tables; in studies checked, under half for an unresolved V gene and the rest for unknown reasons. In this sample the table shows about 280,000 clones, around nine tenths of which occur a single time. Approximately 0.9% of the sample rests with the top ten. The sample comprised PBMCs. These receptors were taken from a woman under 30 in good health and CMV-seronegative.

The V gene is TRBV9, the J gene TRBJ1-1; 9 positions match TRBD1. V trimming: 1 base; J trimming: 2 bases; junction bases outside the gene matches: 3. This CDR3 is built from 15 residues. CDR1 is SGDLS, CDR2 YYNGEE, per germline. CDR3 sequence reads: CASSVFTGGNTEAFF. CDR3 in DNA: TGTGCCAGCAGCGTATTCACAGGGGGCAACACTGAAGCTTTCTTT.

This clone has just a few counts. The chain couples TRBV28 to TRBJ2-1; 9 bases align to TRBD2. Per the germline V gene, CDR1 is MDHEN and CDR2 is SYDVKM. The CDR3 runs to 15 residues. J gave up 1 base and V 6 bases, and 4 bases lay outside the gene matches. The chain's CDR3 is CASRSSGTSYNEQFF. The DNA for the CDR3 is TGTGCCAGCAGGTCTAGCGGGACATCCTACAATGAGCAGTTCTTC.

The CDR3 loop reads CASSPSVLPYNEQFF. The DNA for the CDR3 is TGTGCCAGCTCACCGTCAGTATTACCCTACAATGAGCAGTTCTTC. The chain uses TRBV18 and TRBJ2-1; D uncertain. The CDR3 consists of 15 residues. CDR1 and CDR2 from the germline V gene are KGHSH and LQKENI. Deletions cut 3 bases from V and 2 bases from J, with 11 bases between.

V is TRBV29-1 and J is TRBJ1-3; 9 bases agree with TRBD1. The CDR3 has 18 residues. J was trimmed by 0 bases and V by 4 bases; bases with no gene match: 13. Germline CDR1 reads SQVTM; CDR2 reads ANQGSEA. The CDR3 region is CSVAGQGPASYSGNTIYF. CDR3 in DNA: TGCAGCGTTGCGGGACAGGGACCAGCCTCGTACTCTGGAAACACCATATATTTT.

V and J are TRBV9 and TRBJ1-2, with 8 bases that match TRBD1. Germline loops: CDR1 SGDLS, CDR2 YYNGEE. The CDR3 length is 15 residues. V gave up 5 bases and J gave up 8 bases; unmatched junction bases: 14. The chain's CDR3 is CASSPKVQGARGYTF. The CDR3 DNA reads TGTGCCAGCAGTCCCAAAGTTCAGGGGGCGCGGGGCTACACCTTC.

The rearrangement joins TRBV7-2 to TRBJ2-7, with D possibly being TRBD1 (5 bases). CDR3 size: 13 residues. Germline V gene lookup returns CDR1 SGHTA and CDR2 FQGNSA. V was clipped by 8 bases and J by 4 bases, with 15 bases between them. The DNA for the CDR3 is TGTGCCAGCGGACATCCGACAGAGTACGAGCAGTACTTC. Residues: CASGHPTEYEQYF.